This T cell receptor (beta chain) was recovered during a study of blood T cell repertoires in COVID-19. Looking at the study overall: Sites across the United States, Italy and Spain contributed samples from acute and convalescent COVID-19. PBMCs, B-cell-depleted T cells, or T cells provided the cDNA or gDNA that made up the material.

Authors' processing steps: Amplification of reference gene primers provided the estimated nucleated cell counts. TCRdb's copy holds only in-frame clones and misses some; the assay was immunoSEQ multiplex PCR. The D gene and trimming were derived from the DNA, and the V and J assignments and clone size from that table. Seen here are about 210,000 clones, approximately 80% observed once, and the top ten hold 9.5% to 15%. This clone has a handful of counts. Trimming pared 6 bases from V and 9 bases from J, leaving 18 bases between. The CDR3 loop spans 14 amino acids. CDR1 and CDR2 (germline): MNHEY, SVGAGI.

The chain couples TRBV6-5 to TRBJ1-5; a possible D gene is TRBD1 (5 bases). The source of this sequence is a human donor in a cohort sampled during active COVID-19. Material: peripheral blood. CDR3 nucleotide sequence: TGTGCCAGCAGCTCGGACAATGGCATGGGGCCCCAGCATTTT. It codes for CASSSDNGMGPQHF.